This passage covers 32 T cell receptor beta chains from one sample sequenced in a study of shared clonotypes between healthy human individuals. Here immunoSEQ multiplex PCR was the method, and the copy in TCRdb shows in-frame clones only, minus some. The sample consists of hundreds of thousands of clones, roughly 72% of them appearing once. What was sequenced was memory CD4+ T cells sorted from blood. Described subset: CD45RA-negative fraction. These receptors originate from a woman aged 30 to 39 in good health.

This chain uses TRBV6-5 with TRBJ2-7; D not certain. Germline values: CDR1 MNHEY, CDR2 SVGAGI. V lost 2 bases and J lost 1, with 9 bases in between. The CDR3 sequence is 14 residues long. The CDR3 sequence is CASSYRRKSYEQYF. CDR3 bases: TGTGCCAGCAGTTACCGGCGGAAATCCTACGAGCAGTACTTC.

The chain uses TRBV19 and TRBJ1-5, with D possibly TRBD1 on 5 matching bases. The germline V gene has CDR1 LNHDA and CDR2 SQIVND (reference sequence). The CDR3 has 15 amino acids. V lost 3 bases, J lost 5 bases, and 14 bases lay in between. The CDR3 here is CASSMWTGGDQPQHF. CDR3 in DNA: TGTGCCAGTAGTATGTGGACGGGGGGGGATCAGCCCCAGCATTTT.

This chain joins TRBV10-3 and TRBJ2-2; D is perhaps TRBD2 (6 bases). The V end lost 1 base, the J end lost 0 bases, and 15 bases lay between the germline ends. The CDR3 is 18 residues long. Germline CDR1 ENHRY, CDR2 SYGVKD. The CDR3 DNA sequence: TGTGCCATCAGTGAGTTCATAGCGGCCGCCGCGAACACCGGGGAGCTGTTTTTT. Translated: CAISEFIAAAANTGELFF.

This chain uses TRBV5-1 with TRBJ2-1; D is unclear. Germline loops: CDR1 SGHRS, CDR2 YFSETQ. The CDR3 extends over 14 amino acids. The V and J ends lost 0 bases and 2 bases respectively, with 6 bases between them. The CDR3 here is CASSLAQAYNEQFF. For the CDR3, the DNA is TGCGCCAGCAGCTTGGCCCAAGCCTACAATGAGCAGTTCTTC.

The chain links TRBV15 to TRBJ2-5, with 15 bases that match TRBD2. The better agreement between TRBJ2-7 and the DNA end casts doubt on the J call. Germline V gives CDR1 LNHNV, CDR2 YYDKDF (reference sequence). The CDR3 covers 16 residues. CDR3 nucleotide sequence: TGTGCCACCAGCAGGGGACTAGCGGGGGGTTGGGACGAGCAGTACTTC. Its protein product is CATSRGLAGGWDEQYF.

The genes are TRBV9 and TRBJ1-5; D gene unclear. V was pared by 9 bases and J by 1 base, with 17 bases between. CDR1 and CDR2 from the germline V gene are SGDLS and YYNGEE. The CDR3 length is 15 residues. CDR3 DNA: TGTGCCACCTTTATGCAGGCCCGGAGCAATCAGCCCCAGCATTTT. Its protein product is CATFMQARSNQPQHF.

The table lists this clone with a few counts. The gene calls are TRBV28 and TRBJ1-2; no definite D call. Germline-derived CDR1 and CDR2 are MDHEN and SYDVKM. The CDR3 runs 12 residues. V lost 8 bases, J lost 8 bases, and 15 bases lay in between. In nucleotides, the CDR3 is TGTGCCAGCCGGGTCGAGCACGAGGGCTACACCTTC. It specifies CASRVEHEGYTF.

J is TRBJ1-2 and V is TRBV2; D gene uncertain. CDR3 length: 13 residues. The germline V gene encodes CDR1 SNHLY and CDR2 FYNNEI. V dropped 8 bases and J dropped 6 bases, with 16 bases sitting between them. This CDR3 reads CASALGRMDGYTF. For the CDR3, the DNA is TGTGCCAGCGCTCTGGGCCGGATGGATGGCTACACCTTC.

This sequence joins TRBV15 and TRBJ1-2, with no clear D. The CDR3 is 15 amino acids. Germline V gene sequence: CDR1 LNHNV, CDR2 YYDKDF (reference sequence). Trimming cost V 1 base and J 1 base, with 10 bases left between them. This CDR3 reads CATSRAGSLNYGYTF. In DNA, the CDR3 is TGTGCCACCAGCAGAGCTGGTTCCCTTAACTATGGCTACACCTTC.

This clone was detected once. The rearrangement joins TRBV5-4 to TRBJ2-5; no reliable D call. V shed 4 bases and J shed 1 base, with 11 bases lying between them. The V gene's germline CDR1 is SGHNT and CDR2 YYREEE (reference sequence). This CDR3 has 14 amino acids. The CDR3 DNA sequence: TGTGCCAGCAGCCACTCCGGACCCCAAGAGACCCAGTACTTC. Its translation: CASSHSGPQETQYF.

V usage is TRBV7-9 and J usage is TRBJ2-5, with D perhaps matching TRBD2 (6 bases). Germline CDR1 and CDR2: SEHNR and FQNEAQ (reference sequence). Trimming took off 4 bases at V and 2 bases at J, with 23 bases between the two ends. CDR3 length equals 18 residues. The CDR3 DNA reads TGTGCCAGCAGCTCCGGGGGATATGCGGGACCTCAACAAGAGACCCAGTACTTC. It is translated as CASSSGGYAGPQQETQYF.

The table lists this clone with a count of one. This rearrangement joins TRBV19 to TRBJ1-2; unclear D gene. V was trimmed by 2 bases and J by 8 bases, leaving 9 bases between them. Looked up from germline, CDR1 is LNHDA and CDR2 is SQIVND (reference sequence). The CDR3 is 12 amino acids. CDR3 DNA sequence: TGTGCCAGTAGTATACTGGGTTCCGGCTACACCTTC. It yields the protein CASSILGSGYTF.

V gene TRBV6-1 combines with J gene TRBJ2-1; the match to TRBD2 covers 9 bases. CDR1 and CDR2 from the germline V gene are MNHNS and SASEGT. The CDR3 has 16 amino acids. J gave up 6 bases and V 4 bases, and 10 bases lay outside the gene matches. CDR3 coding DNA: TGTGCCAGCAGTGTCGGGTGGGCTAGCGGGGCCAATGAGCAGTTCTTC. Its translation is CASSVGWASGANEQFF.

This clone turned up a few times. The rearrangement joins TRBV5-8 to TRBJ1-4; 8 bases align to TRBD1. Per germline, CDR1 SGHTS and CDR2 YDEGEE. The CDR3 totals 14 residues. The ends lost 5 bases at V and 8 bases at J; junction bases unmatched: 8. The CDR3 sequence is CASRTQGAGEKLFF. DNA of the CDR3: TGTGCCAGCAGAACTCAGGGGGCAGGCGAAAAACTGTTTTTT. The full variable domain, its missing parts supplied by reference TRBV5-8 and TRBJ1-4, is EAGVTQSPTHLIKTRGQQATLRCSPISGHTSVYWYQQALGLGLQFLLWYDEGEERNRGNFPPRFSGRQFPNYSSELNVNALELEDSALYLCASRTQGAGEKLFFGSGTQLSVL.

The rearrangement uses TRBV4-1 and TRBJ2-1; D is perhaps TRBD1 or TRBD2 (6 bases each). V lost 4 bases to trimming and J lost 7 bases, with 20 bases between them. CDR3 length: 16 residues. Germline V CDR1 and CDR2: MGHRA, YSYEKL. The CDR3 here is CASSPHGLIGGNEQFF. The CDR3 DNA reads as TGCGCCAGCAGCCCCCACGGACTTATAGGGGGGAATGAGCAGTTCTTC.

About this clone: At one boundary the junction diverges from the germline segment, which might be a read error. The gene calls are TRBV2 and TRBJ2-4; D unresolved. This CDR3 spans 13 amino acids. CDR1 is SNHLY and CDR2 is FYNNEI in the germline V gene. The CDR3 sequence is CASTESLVNIQYF. Written as DNA, the CDR3 is TGTGCCAGCACTGAAAGCTTGGTCAACATTCAGTACTTC.

This rearrangement joins TRBV28 to TRBJ2-5, with unresolved D. V gave up 5 bases and J gave up 3 bases, with 16 bases separating them. Germline CDR1 MDHEN, CDR2 SYDVKM. This CDR3 is built from 15 residues. The CDR3 DNA follows: TGTGCCAGCAGTAGTCCGTGGTCCGAGAAAGAGACCCAGTACTTC. This translates into CASSSPWSEKETQYF. Full variable domain (remainder filled in from reference TRBV28 and TRBJ2-5): DVKVTQSSRYLVKRTGEKVFLECVQDMDHENMFWYRQDPGLGLRLIYFSYDVKMKEKGDIPEGYSVSREKKERFSLILESASTNQTSMYLCASSSPWSEKETQYFGPGTRLLVL.

Notes on this clone: The identical CDR3 is also encoded by other nucleotide sequences in the sample. This chain connects TRBV28 to TRBJ1-5, with 8 positions matching TRBD1. CDR1 and CDR2 from the germline V gene are MDHEN and SYDVKM. Unmatched junction bases numbered 6, after V lost 10 bases and J lost 1 base. The CDR3 consists of 14 residues. As DNA, the CDR3 is TGTGCCACGCAAGACAGGGGAAGCAATCAGCCCCAGCATTTT. It encodes CATQDRGSNQPQHF.

The sample holds a few counts of this clone. The chain recombines TRBV7-9 with TRBJ1-4, with no clear D. CDR1 is SEHNR, CDR2 FQNEAQ, per germline (reference sequence). This CDR3 is 14 amino acids long. Trimming took 2 bases from V and 11 from J, leaving 15 bases between them. CDR3 nucleotides: TGTGCCAGCAGCTTAATTGGGTGGACGGAGAAACTGTTTTTT. It encodes CASSLIGWTEKLFF.

The chain recombines TRBV10-2 with TRBJ2-1; D ambiguous. The CDR3 totals 12 residues. V lost 10 bases, J lost 5 bases, and 12 bases lay in between. Germline V gives CDR1 WSHSY, CDR2 SAAADI. CDR3 sequence (DNA): TGCGCCATCAAAGACCCGAACAATGAGCAGTTCTTC. Protein product: CAIKDPNNEQFF.

The genes are TRBV7-8 and TRBJ2-5; D call uncertain. The ends were cut back, 6 bases at V and 13 bases at J, with 18 bases in the middle. Germline assignment: CDR1 SGHVS and CDR2 FQNEAQ. CDR3 length: 12 residues. Here the CDR3 reads CASRDKYRVGYF. CDR3 in DNA: TGTGCCAGCAGAGACAAATATCGAGTTGGGTACTTC.

This sequence joins TRBV7-9 and TRBJ1-5; D unresolved. Deletions cut 5 bases from V and 4 bases from J, with 6 bases between. The CDR3 loop spans 12 amino acids. Germline V gene sequence: CDR1 SEHNR, CDR2 FQNEAQ (reference sequence). This chain's CDR3 is CASSLENQPQHF. The CDR3 DNA is TGTGCCAGCAGCCTTGAGAATCAGCCCCAGCATTTT.

This chain connects TRBV29-1 to TRBJ2-3, with D perhaps matching TRBD2 (6 bases). CDR3 length equals 15 residues. V was shortened by 2 bases and J by 9 bases, with 21 bases between the two germline ends. The germline gives CDR1 SQVTM, CDR2 ANQGSEA. CDR3 sequence reads: CSVEFAGSATGTQYF. CDR3 in DNA: TGCAGCGTTGAATTTGCCGGGAGCGCTACGGGCACGCAGTATTTT.

The chain recombines TRBV4-2 with TRBJ2-5; TRBD1 matches 9 bases. The J call may be faulty, since TRBJ2-7 better matches the DNA end. The length of the CDR3 is 15 residues. In germline, CDR1 is LGHNA, CDR2 YNFKEQ. In DNA form, the CDR3 reads TGTGCCAGCAGCCAAGAACGGGACAGGGTCTACGAGCAGTACTTC. It codes for CASSQERDRVYEQYF.

This chain links TRBV2 with TRBJ2-1, with D perhaps assigned TRBD1 or TRBD2 (5 bases each). The length of the CDR3 is 17 residues. Trimming stripped 6 bases from V and 12 bases from J, with 30 bases between. Germline V gene sequence: CDR1 SNHLY, CDR2 FYNNEI. The CDR3 sequence: CASRRDPTLSAGFLQFF. The DNA of the CDR3 is TGTGCCAGCAGAAGGGACCCTACCCTTTCTGCAGGCTTTCTGCAGTTCTTC.

The chain couples TRBV6-1 to TRBJ1-5; D unclear. Germline V CDR1 and CDR2: MNHNS, SASEGT. V lost 0 bases to trimming and J lost 2 bases, with 11 bases between them. This CDR3 spans 16 amino acids. Here the CDR3 reads CASSEARRWGNQPQHF. For the CDR3, the DNA is TGTGCCAGCAGTGAAGCTCGTCGGTGGGGCAATCAGCCCCAGCATTTT.

The chain is built from TRBV19 and TRBJ1-3; D ambiguous. The CDR3 runs to 14 residues. Trimming left V 1 base short and J 0 bases short, with 4 bases between. Germline CDR1 is LNHDA and CDR2 is SQIVND (reference sequence). The chain's CDR3 is CASSIGRSGNTIYF. The DNA of the CDR3 is TGTGCCAGTAGTATAGGCCGCTCTGGAAACACCATATATTTT.

J is TRBJ1-3 and V is TRBV5-1, with 8 nucleotides matching TRBD1. Germline CDR1 reads SGHRS; CDR2 reads YFSETQ. V trimming: 7 bases; J trimming: 3 bases; junction bases outside the gene matches: 3. This CDR3 spans 13 amino acids. The CDR3 loop reads CASRQGFGNTIYF. The DNA of the CDR3 is TGCGCCAGCCGACAGGGGTTTGGAAACACCATATATTTT. The variable domain in full, with the rest retrieved from reference TRBV5-1 and TRBJ1-3, is KAGVTQTPRYLIKTRGQQVTLSCSPISGHRSVSWYQQTPGQGLQFLFEYFSETQRNKGNFPGRFSGRQFSNSRSEMNVSTLELGDSALYLCASRQGFGNTIYFGEGSWLTVV.

V is TRBV19 and J is TRBJ1-5; D is ambiguous. Germline V CDR1 and CDR2: LNHDA, SQIVND (reference sequence). This CDR3 has 11 residues. Trimming removed 4 bases from V and 9 bases from J, with 7 bases in between. DNA of the CDR3: TGTGCCAGTAGTAGGCGGGGGCCCCAGCATTTT. It encodes CASSRRGPQHF.

This clone was recorded at least ten times. The rearrangement joins TRBV18 to TRBJ1-2, with 7 nucleotides matching TRBD1. V trimming: 1 base; J trimming: 7 bases; junction bases outside the gene matches: 15. Per germline, CDR1 KGHSH and CDR2 LQKENI. The CDR3 consists of 17 residues. This CDR3 is CASSPLRDRAPEAGYTF. The CDR3 region has the DNA TGTGCCAGCTCACCACTACGCGACAGGGCCCCCGAGGCTGGCTACACCTTC.

The CDR3 spells CATSRGWGTDNQPQHF. The CDR3 DNA reads TGTGCCACCAGCAGAGGTTGGGGCACAGACAATCAGCCCCAGCATTTT. The chain is built from TRBV15 and TRBJ1-5; a weak D match, TRBD1 (5 bases). Per germline, CDR1 LNHNV and CDR2 YYDKDF (reference sequence). There are 16 residues in the CDR3. Trimming removed 1 base from V and 3 bases from J, with 13 bases in between.

The sample holds a few counts of this clone. The chain uses TRBV5-1 and TRBJ2-1; 7 bases agree with TRBD2. The trim removed 5 bases at V and 7 bases at J, leaving 12 bases unmatched. This CDR3 has 15 residues. The germline V gene encodes CDR1 SGHRS and CDR2 YFSETQ. The CDR3 spells CASSSSSGTFNEQFF. Here the CDR3 DNA reads TGCGCCAGCAGTTCCTCTAGCGGTACCTTTAATGAGCAGTTCTTC.